The 30 T cell receptor beta chains presented below share a single source sample, sequenced in a study of PD-1 blockade in classical Hodgkin lymphoma. Following autologous stem cell transplantation, relapse occurred in every patient, and exposure to brentuximab vedotin varied. Generated by immunoSEQ multiplex PCR, the TCRdb table keeps only in-frame clones and is missing some. The sample lists about 85,000 clones; over 90% were seen once. This material consisted of peripheral blood mononuclear cells (PBMCs), taken before the second cycle of nivolumab. These receptors originate from a human donor with classical Hodgkin lymphoma.

The chain employs TRBV27 and TRBJ2-7; perhaps TRBD1 as D (5 bases). The germline gives CDR1 MNHEY, CDR2 SMNVEV (reference sequence). V dropped 6 bases and J dropped 5 bases, with 14 bases sitting between them. This CDR3 is 13 amino acids long. CDR3 loop: CASSRPGIDEQYF. The CDR3 region has the DNA TGTGCCAGCAGCCGCCCAGGGATCGACGAGCAGTACTTC.

The rearrangement joins TRBV6-5 to TRBJ1-2, with unresolved D. V lost 7 bases to trimming and J lost 10 bases, with 16 bases between them. CDR3 length equals 12 residues. In germline, CDR1 is MNHEY, CDR2 SVGAGI. The CDR3 DNA reads as TGTGCCAGCACTTCTTTGGGTACACCCTACACCTTC. It yields the protein CASTSLGTPYTF.

The rearrangement joins TRBV5-4 to TRBJ1-6; 7 bases fit TRBD1. Germline trimming cut 3 bases from V and 7 bases from J; bases unmatched to any gene: 4. Germline loops: CDR1 SGHNT, CDR2 YYREEE (reference sequence). This CDR3 contains 14 residues. CDR3 residues: CASSSGQPNSPLHF. CDR3 DNA: TGTGCCAGCAGCTCGGGACAGCCCAATTCACCCCTCCACTTT.

The rearrangement links TRBV27 to TRBJ2-2; D may be TRBD2 (5 bases). Trimming stripped 4 bases from V and 4 bases from J, with 13 bases between. CDR3 size: 15 residues. CDR1 MNHEY and CDR2 SMNVEV come from the germline V gene (reference sequence). CDR3 DNA: TGTGCCAGCAGTTGGCCCGCGGGCCCCACCGGGGAGCTGTTTTTT. It yields the protein CASSWPAGPTGELFF.

The V gene is TRBV19, the J gene TRBJ2-5; 14 positions match TRBD2. The trim removed 4 bases at V and 4 bases at J, leaving 8 bases unmatched. CDR3 size: 17 residues. CDR1 LNHDA and CDR2 SQIVND come from the germline V gene (reference sequence). CDR3 region: CASSTIGTSGRGETQYF. CDR3 coding DNA: TGTGCCAGTAGTACTATCGGGACTAGCGGGAGAGGAGAGACCCAGTACTTC.

The rearrangement links TRBV28 to TRBJ2-7; TRBD1 might be the D (6 bases). The length of the CDR3 is 13 residues. Trimming pared 5 bases from V and 2 bases from J, leaving 10 bases between. The germline V gene has CDR1 MDHEN and CDR2 SYDVKM. The CDR3 loop is CASSTPGAYEQYF. CDR3 coding DNA: TGTGCCAGCAGTACCCCAGGGGCCTACGAGCAGTACTTC.

Only one count was recorded for this clone. The chain couples TRBV5-5 to TRBJ1-2; D perhaps matches TRBD1 (6 bases). The CDR3 has 15 amino acids. V was shortened by 3 bases and J by 4 bases, with 16 bases between the two germline ends. Germline CDR1 is SGHKS and CDR2 is YYEKEE (reference sequence). The CDR3 region has the DNA TGTGCCAGCAGCTCCGCTTTAGACAGGTTCTATGGCTACACCTTC. Translation gives CASSSALDRFYGYTF.

This chain joins TRBV11-3 and TRBJ1-1, with D maybe TRBD1 (6 bases). This CDR3 has 12 residues. The germline gives CDR1 SGHNT, CDR2 YENEEA. Trimming removed 4 bases from V and 7 bases from J, with 10 bases in between. Here the CDR3 reads CASSYLQGEAFF. CDR3 sequence (DNA): TGTGCCAGCAGCTACTTACAGGGTGAAGCTTTCTTT.

This chain links TRBV5-4 with TRBJ2-1, with D perhaps TRBD1 (6 bases). The CDR3 is 13 residues long. Germline CDR1 is SGHNT and CDR2 is YYREEE (reference sequence). The V end was cut by 0 bases, the J end by 9 bases, with 10 bases between. The CDR3 region has the DNA TGTGCCAGCAGCTTGGCAGGGGCTGGTGAGCAGTTCTTC. Its protein product is CASSLAGAGEQFF.

The chain links TRBV30 to TRBJ2-7; possibly TRBD2 for D (7 bases). The length of the CDR3 is 16 residues. Trimming pared 0 bases from V and 2 bases from J, leaving 17 bases between. The germline CDR1 and CDR2 sequences are GTSNPN and SVGIG (reference sequence). The CDR3 nucleotides are TGTGCCTGGAGTGTACTGGGGGGGCCCCCGGCCTACGAGCAGTACTTC. Encoded protein: CAWSVLGGPPAYEQYF.

J is TRBJ2-7 and V is TRBV7-8; D is possibly TRBD1 (6 bases). The V gene's germline CDR1 is SGHVS and CDR2 FQNEAQ. The CDR3 runs 13 residues. V was trimmed by 3 bases and J by 1 base, leaving 7 bases between them. DNA for the CDR3: TGTGCCAGCAGCTTCAGGGGATCCTACGAGCAGTACTTC. Encoded protein: CASSFRGSYEQYF.

The chain links TRBV9 to TRBJ1-1; 7 bases are shared with TRBD1. Germline V gene sequence: CDR1 SGDLS, CDR2 YYNGEE. This CDR3 is 12 amino acids long. V shed 5 bases, J shed 8 bases, and the junction held 6 bases outside the gene matches. This CDR3 reads CASRGDSPEAFF. The CDR3, as DNA: TGTGCCAGCAGGGGGGACAGCCCAGAAGCTTTCTTT.

This clone was counted only a few times. The rearrangement links TRBV28 to TRBJ1-2, with a weak D call TRBD1 (6 bases). CDR1 is MDHEN and CDR2 is SYDVKM in the germline V gene. This CDR3 is built from 15 residues. V lost 7 bases and J 3 bases, leaving 18 bases between the germline ends. The CDR3 reads CASKRTGSVDYGYTF. In nucleotides, the CDR3 is TGTGCCAGCAAACGAACAGGGAGCGTCGACTATGGCTACACCTTC.

The rearrangement joins TRBV9 to TRBJ2-3; D gene ambiguous. The V gene lost 4 bases and the J gene lost 2 bases, with 14 bases spanning the gap. The CDR3 is 15 amino acids. Looked up from germline, CDR1 is SGDLS and CDR2 is YYNGEE. CDR3 sequence reads: CASSRVSWDTDTQYF. CDR3 DNA: TGTGCCAGCAGCCGAGTTAGTTGGGACACAGATACGCAGTATTTT.

The gene calls are TRBV5-1 and TRBJ2-7; 8 bases agree with TRBD1. The germline V gene encodes CDR1 SGHRS and CDR2 YFSETQ. J gave up 5 bases and V 6 bases, and 7 bases lay outside the gene matches. The CDR3 consists of 13 residues. This CDR3 is CASMDRDLNEQYF. CDR3 coding DNA: TGCGCCAGCATGGACAGGGATCTGAACGAGCAGTACTTC.

The J gene is TRBJ1-1, the V gene TRBV27; D gene uncertain. The length of the CDR3 is 13 residues. V lost 3 bases and J lost 1, with 6 bases in between. CDR1 and CDR2 from the germline V gene are MNHEY and SMNVEV (reference sequence). CDR3 bases: TGTGCCAGCAGTTTTAGGCAGAACACTGAAGCTTTCTTT. This encodes CASSFRQNTEAFF.

The V gene is TRBV6-1, the J gene TRBJ1-1; D unresolved. The V gene's germline CDR1 is MNHNS and CDR2 SASEGT. This CDR3 comprises 17 residues. Between the trimmed V and J ends, which lost 1 base and 0 bases, there was a span of 15 bases. CDR3 bases: TGTGCCAGCAGTGAAGTTCCTGCAGTCAGGATGAACACTGAAGCTTTCTTT. This sequence encodes CASSEVPAVRMNTEAFF.

This clone was observed once. The genes are TRBV4-1 and TRBJ2-2; D not certain. Germline V gene sequence: CDR1 MGHRA, CDR2 YSYEKL. Trimming left V 0 bases short and J 6 bases short, with 14 bases between. The CDR3 extends over 16 amino acids. CDR3 residues: CASSQDWSSFPGELFF. CDR3 DNA: TGCGCCAGCAGCCAAGATTGGTCTAGTTTCCCCGGGGAGCTGTTTTTT.

J is TRBJ2-3 and V is TRBV11-2; D gene unclear. The germline V and J ends were trimmed by 1 base and 6 bases, with 5 bases remaining between them. The CDR3 loop spans 12 amino acids. CDR1 and CDR2 (germline): SGHAT, FQNNGV. The CDR3: CASSLAADTQYF. The CDR3 nucleotides are TGTGCCAGCAGCTTAGCGGCCGATACGCAGTATTTT.

The V and J genes are TRBV5-4 and TRBJ1-1, with D possibly TRBD1 on 5 matching bases. V dropped 2 bases and J dropped 2 bases, with 13 bases sitting between them. Germline V CDR1 and CDR2: SGHNT, YYREEE (reference sequence). This CDR3 region has 15 residues. The CDR3 sequence: CASSFEGARNTEAFF. Written as DNA, the CDR3 is TGTGCCAGCAGCTTTGAAGGGGCGCGTAACACTGAAGCTTTCTTT.

This rearrangement joins TRBV20-1 to TRBJ1-1; D is uncertain. There are 10 residues in the CDR3. Per germline, CDR1 DFQATT and CDR2 SNEGSKA (reference sequence). Trimming took off 5 bases at V and 8 bases at J, with 9 bases between the two ends. The CDR3 sequence: CSAWTAEAFF. The CDR3 DNA follows: TGCAGTGCTTGGACCGCCGAAGCTTTCTTT.

The chain has TRBV2 and TRBJ2-5; 11 positions match TRBD2. Germline lookup yields CDR1 SNHLY and CDR2 FYNNEI. The CDR3 totals 18 residues. Unmatched junction bases numbered 8, after V lost 2 bases and J lost 0 bases. The chain's CDR3 is CASSEPPSGGSYQETQYF. DNA for the CDR3: TGTGCCAGCAGTGAACCTCCTAGCGGGGGGTCGTACCAAGAGACCCAGTACTTC.

The chain combines TRBV19 with TRBJ2-1; the D call may be TRBD1 or TRBD2 (5 bases each). This CDR3 comprises 12 residues. CDR1 is LNHDA, CDR2 SQIVND, per germline (reference sequence). V was shortened by 7 bases and J by 13 bases, with 17 bases between the two germline ends. CDR3 residues: CASTSLGDRQFF. The CDR3 nucleotides are TGTGCCAGTACCTCACTCGGGGACCGTCAGTTCTTC. Full variable domain (rest looked up from reference TRBV19 and TRBJ2-1): DGGITQSPKYLFRKEGQNVTLSCEQNLNHDAMYWYRQDPGQGLRLIYYSQIVNDFQKGDIAEGYSVSREKKESFPLTVTSAQKNPTAFYLCASTSLGDRQFFGPGTRLTVL.

The gene calls are TRBV11-2 and TRBJ1-5; no clear D gene. The CDR3 consists of 14 residues. CDR1 and CDR2 (germline): SGHAT, FQNNGV. V lost 6 bases and J lost 1, with 10 bases in between. CDR3 residues: CASSHDGSNQPQHF. CDR3 in DNA: TGTGCCAGCAGTCACGACGGGAGCAATCAGCCCCAGCATTTT.

This rearrangement joins TRBV10-3 to TRBJ2-2; 7 bases align to TRBD2. The length of the CDR3 is 14 residues. V lost 4 bases, J lost 5 bases, and 4 bases stayed unmatched. The germline CDR1 and CDR2 sequences are ENHRY and SYGVKD. CDR3 sequence: CAISVAGETGELFF. The CDR3 DNA reads TGTGCCATCAGTGTTGCGGGAGAGACCGGGGAGCTGTTTTTT.

The chain has TRBV30 and TRBJ2-2; 9 nucleotides align to TRBD2. The germline V gene has CDR1 GTSNPN and CDR2 SVGIG (reference sequence). V was clipped by 1 base and J by 2 bases; unmatched bases: 20. This CDR3 comprises 21 residues. The CDR3 DNA is TGTGCCTGGAGTGGATACAACCGTCGACAAGCGGGAGGACCCAACACCGGGGAGCTGTTTTTT. It translates to CAWSGYNRRQAGGPNTGELFF.

As concerns this clone: A read error may account for a junction end that differs from germline. This chain connects TRBV2 to TRBJ2-4; D remains ambiguous. Germline CDR1 reads SNHLY; CDR2 reads FYNNEI. The CDR3 length is 19 residues. DNA for the CDR3: TGTGCCAGCGGTGAGAGGCGATCCGCTCTGAGGACAGCCAAAAACATTCAGTACTTC. As protein: CASGERRSALRTAKNIQYF.

The chain has TRBV30 and TRBJ1-2, with 7 positions matching TRBD1. CDR1 is GTSNPN, CDR2 SVGIG, per germline (reference sequence). The CDR3 extends over 12 amino acids. V shed 6 bases, J shed 3 bases, and the junction held 4 bases outside the gene matches. CDR3 coding DNA: TGTGCCTGCCAGGGGGACGACTATGGCTACACCTTC. Its protein product is CACQGDDYGYTF.

The chain couples TRBV11-2 to TRBJ2-7; the match to TRBD2 covers 7 bases. Germline V gene data show CDR1 as SGHAT and CDR2 as FQNNGV. The CDR3 runs to 13 residues. The V segment lost 8 bases and the J segment 0 bases; nucleotides outside the gene matches: 4. The CDR3 is CASAGASSYEQYF. Here the CDR3 DNA reads TGTGCCAGCGCGGGAGCGAGCTCCTACGAGCAGTACTTC. Full variable domain (missing parts from reference TRBV11-2 and TRBJ2-7): EAGVAQSPRYKIIEKRQSVAFWCNPISGHATLYWYQQILGQGPKLLIQFQNNGVVDDSQLPKDRFSAERLKGVDSTLKIQPAKLEDSAVYLCASAGASSYEQYFGPGTRLTVT.

This clone occurred a few times. The chain is built from TRBV5-1 and TRBJ2-5, with a tentative D call TRBD2 (6 bases). Germline assignment: CDR1 SGHRS and CDR2 YFSETQ. Trimming pared 6 bases from V and 5 bases from J, leaving 14 bases between. The CDR3 is made up of 13 amino acids. This CDR3 reads CASTTGGGETQYF. CDR3 DNA: TGCGCCAGCACCACAGGTGGGGGGGAGACCCAGTACTTC. The full variable domain, rest sourced from reference TRBV5-1 and TRBJ2-5, is KAGVTQTPRYLIKTRGQQVTLSCSPISGHRSVSWYQQTPGQGLQFLFEYFSETQRNKGNFPGRFSGRQFSNSRSEMNVSTLELGDSALYLCASTTGGGETQYFGPGTRLLVL.